This record concerns one TCR beta chain sequence. The antigen remains undetermined. The CDR3 spans 10 residues. Trimming removed 7 bases from V and 10 bases from J; junction bases left unmatched: 5. Looked up from germline, CDR1 is DFQATT and CDR2 is SNEGSKA (reference sequence). The data were obtained in a study of T cell responses to AZD1222 COVID-19 vaccine. Findings of the study overall: Donors, mostly white British, included more females; clonal diversity was possibly underestimated. A rise in Spike-specific TCR breadth and depth followed two AZD1222 doses.

Sequencing used immunoSEQ multiplex PCR; TCRdb keeps in-frame clones, though not all of them. Found here are about 180,000 clones, 85% to 90% of them singletons; the top ten hold 11%. The chain couples TRBV20-1 to TRBJ1-2; 8 bases are shared with TRBD1. The TCR originated in an adult who received the AZD1222 COVID-19 vaccine. This material consisted of peripheral blood, taken 28 days after the second AZD1222 dose. CDR3 bases: TGCAGTGTCCTGGACAGGGACTACACCTTC. Encoded protein: CSVLDRDYTF.